This entry concerns a single TCR beta chain. No antigen is known for it. A roughly 120-subject validation cohort, separate from the approximately 720-subject first cohort, supplied the donors. The data stem from a study of cytomegalovirus exposure and HLA in healthy donors. Clones were read by immunoSEQ multiplex PCR, and TCRdb kept only the in-frame ones, dropping some. Among more than 45,000 clones, 91% were seen once, and the ten largest hold 2.2%. Overall study findings and caveats: The majority of TCR sequences were rare, yet some public TCRs appeared in many donors. A list of 164 TCR beta chains associated with cytomegalovirus was given. Reports credit the classifier with highly specific, highly sensitive diagnosis of cytomegalovirus status.

With V trimmed by 4 bases and J by 10 bases, 3 bases remained unmatched. The germline CDR1 and CDR2 sequences are MNHNS and SASEGT. CDR3 length equals 12 residues. The sequenced sample was PBMCs. The TCR comes from a woman in her thirties in good health and CMV-seronegative. The chain joins TRBV6-1 to TRBJ1-4; TRBD1 aligns across 7 bases. The CDR3 spells CASSGQGGKLFF. Here the CDR3 DNA reads TGTGCCAGCAGTGGACAGGGCGGAAAACTGTTTTTT.